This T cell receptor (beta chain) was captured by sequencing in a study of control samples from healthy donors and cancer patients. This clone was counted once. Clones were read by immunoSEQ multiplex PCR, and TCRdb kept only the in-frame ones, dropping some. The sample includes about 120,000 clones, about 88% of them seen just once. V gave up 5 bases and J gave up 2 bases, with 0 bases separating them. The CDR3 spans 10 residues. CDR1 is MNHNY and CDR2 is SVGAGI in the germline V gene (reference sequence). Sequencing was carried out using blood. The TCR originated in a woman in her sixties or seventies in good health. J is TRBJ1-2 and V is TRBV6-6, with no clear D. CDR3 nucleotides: TGTGCCAGCAGTAACTATGGCTACACCTTC. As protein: CASSNYGYTF.